This section outlines one TCR beta chain sequence together with its context. Its matching antigen is unknown. The identical CDR3 is also encoded by other nucleotide sequences in the sample. Clones were read by immunoSEQ multiplex PCR, and TCRdb kept only the in-frame ones, dropping some. The profile shows about 86,000 clones, roughly 92% of them singletons. This entry comes from a study of OX40 agonist ivuxolimab in advanced cancers. Findings of the study overall: Both CD4+ and CD8+ T cell populations in blood had undergone clonal expansion by week 6 at 0.1 to 3.0 mg/kg. Expanded clones were, on average, more numerous among CD8+ T cells than CD4+.

This specimen consisted of CD4+ or CD8+ T cells sorted from blood, obtained in a trial of the OX40 agonist ivuxolimab. This TCR was recovered from an adult with an advanced solid tumor such as melanoma, head and neck, liver or kidney cancer.

CDR3 DNA sequence: TGTGCCAGCAGTTTTACGGGGGGAGCTAACTATGGCTACACCTTC. It encodes CASSFTGGANYGYTF. The V and J genes are TRBV27 and TRBJ1-2; D is perhaps TRBD1 (5 bases). The V end was cut by 3 bases, the J end by 0 bases, with 11 bases between. CDR1 and CDR2 (germline): MNHEY, SMNVEV (reference sequence). The CDR3 is 15 residues long.